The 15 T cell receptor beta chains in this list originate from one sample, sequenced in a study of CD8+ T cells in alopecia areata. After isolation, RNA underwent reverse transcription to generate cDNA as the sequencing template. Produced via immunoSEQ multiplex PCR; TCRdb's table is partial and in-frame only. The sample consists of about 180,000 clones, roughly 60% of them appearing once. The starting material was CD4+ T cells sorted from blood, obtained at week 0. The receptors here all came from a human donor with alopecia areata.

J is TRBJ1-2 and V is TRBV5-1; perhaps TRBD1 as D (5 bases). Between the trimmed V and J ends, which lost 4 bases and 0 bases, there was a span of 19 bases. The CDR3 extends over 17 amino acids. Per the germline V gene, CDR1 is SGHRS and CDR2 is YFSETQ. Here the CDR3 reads CASSQGAVLATNYGYTF. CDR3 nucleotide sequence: TGCGCCAGCAGCCAGGGTGCTGTTCTAGCGACTAACTATGGCTACACCTTC.

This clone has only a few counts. The CDR3 nucleotides read TGTGCCAGCAGTTTCGACAGCAATACCGGGGAGCTGTTTTTT. It codes for CASSFDSNTGELFF. J is TRBJ2-2 and V is TRBV6-5; maybe TRBD1 (5 bases). The CDR3 covers 14 residues. Looked up from germline, CDR1 is MNHEY and CDR2 is SVGAGI. The ends were cut back, 4 bases at V and 5 bases at J, with 11 bases in the middle.

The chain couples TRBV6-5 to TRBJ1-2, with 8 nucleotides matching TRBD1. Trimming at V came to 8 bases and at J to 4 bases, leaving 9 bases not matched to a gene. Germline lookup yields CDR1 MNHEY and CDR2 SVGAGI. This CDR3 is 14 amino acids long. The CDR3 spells CASGGTGTSYGYTF. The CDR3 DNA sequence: TGTGCCAGCGGAGGGACAGGAACCTCCTATGGCTACACCTTC.

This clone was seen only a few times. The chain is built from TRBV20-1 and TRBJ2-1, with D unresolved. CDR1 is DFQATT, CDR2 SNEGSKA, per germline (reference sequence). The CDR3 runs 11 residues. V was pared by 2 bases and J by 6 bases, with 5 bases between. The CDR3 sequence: CSARPGNEQFF. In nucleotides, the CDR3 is TGCAGTGCTAGACCCGGCAATGAGCAGTTCTTC.

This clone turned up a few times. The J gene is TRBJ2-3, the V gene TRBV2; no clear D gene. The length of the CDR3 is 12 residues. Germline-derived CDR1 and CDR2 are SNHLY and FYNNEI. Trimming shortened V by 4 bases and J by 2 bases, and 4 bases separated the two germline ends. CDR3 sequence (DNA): TGTGCCAGCAGTGTTACCACAGATACGCAGTATTTT. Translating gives CASSVTTDTQYF. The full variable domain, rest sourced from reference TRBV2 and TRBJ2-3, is EPEVTQTPSHQVTQMGQEVILRCVPISNHLYFYWYRQILGQKVEFLVSFYNNEISEKSEIFDDQFSVERPDGSNFTLKIRSTKLEDSAMYFCASSVTTDTQYFGPGTRLTVL.

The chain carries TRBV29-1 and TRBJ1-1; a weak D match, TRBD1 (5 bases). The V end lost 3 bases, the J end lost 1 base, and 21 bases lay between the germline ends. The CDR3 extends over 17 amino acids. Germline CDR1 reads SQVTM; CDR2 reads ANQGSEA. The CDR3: CSVEGGEGRLPNTEAFF. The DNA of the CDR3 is TGCAGCGTTGAGGGTGGGGAGGGGCGCCTACCGAACACTGAAGCTTTCTTT. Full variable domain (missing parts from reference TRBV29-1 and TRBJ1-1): SAVISQKPSRDICQRGTSLTIQCQVDSQVTMMFWYRQQPGQSLTLIATANQGSEATYESGFVIDKFPISRPNLTFSTLTVSNMSPEDSSIYLCSVEGGEGRLPNTEAFFGQGTRLTVV.

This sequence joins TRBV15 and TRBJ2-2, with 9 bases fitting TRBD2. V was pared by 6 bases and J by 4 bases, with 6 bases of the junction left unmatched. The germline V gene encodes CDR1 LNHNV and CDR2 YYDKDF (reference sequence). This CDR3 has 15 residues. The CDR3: CATRRGTSITGELFF. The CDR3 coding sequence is TGTGCCACCAGGCGGGGGACTAGCATCACCGGGGAGCTGTTTTTT.

The CDR3 is CATSRVGETQYF. For the CDR3, the DNA is TGTGCCACCAGCAGGGTCGGAGAGACCCAGTACTTC. The chain carries TRBV15 and TRBJ2-5; D ambiguous. The germline gives CDR1 LNHNV, CDR2 YYDKDF (reference sequence). The CDR3 contains 12 residues. The germline V and J ends were trimmed by 3 bases and 4 bases, with 6 bases remaining between them.

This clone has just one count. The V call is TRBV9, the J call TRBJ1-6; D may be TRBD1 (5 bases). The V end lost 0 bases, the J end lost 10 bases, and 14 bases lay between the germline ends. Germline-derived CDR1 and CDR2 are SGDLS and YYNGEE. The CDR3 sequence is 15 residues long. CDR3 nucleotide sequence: TGTGCCAGCAGCGTAGGGGCCCAGGGTGGGTCACCCCTCCACTTT. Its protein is CASSVGAQGGSPLHF.

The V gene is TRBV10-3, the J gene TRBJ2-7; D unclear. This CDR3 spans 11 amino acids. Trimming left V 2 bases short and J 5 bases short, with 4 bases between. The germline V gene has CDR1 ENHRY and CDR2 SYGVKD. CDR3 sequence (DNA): TGTGCCATCAGTGAGCGGAACGAGCAGTACTTC. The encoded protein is CAISERNEQYF.

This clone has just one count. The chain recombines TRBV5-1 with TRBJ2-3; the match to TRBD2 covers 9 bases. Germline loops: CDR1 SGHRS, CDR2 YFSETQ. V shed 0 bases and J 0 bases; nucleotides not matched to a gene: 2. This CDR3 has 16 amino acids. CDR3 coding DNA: TGCGCCAGCAGCTTGGGACTAGCGGCTAGCACAGATACGCAGTATTTT. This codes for CASSLGLAASTDTQYF.

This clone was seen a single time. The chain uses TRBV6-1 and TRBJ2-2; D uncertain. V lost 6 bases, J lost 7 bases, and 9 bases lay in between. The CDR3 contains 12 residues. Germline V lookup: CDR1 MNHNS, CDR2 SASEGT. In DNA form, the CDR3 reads TGTGCCAGCAGCCCCTTATTCGGGGAGCTGTTTTTT. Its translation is CASSPLFGELFF.

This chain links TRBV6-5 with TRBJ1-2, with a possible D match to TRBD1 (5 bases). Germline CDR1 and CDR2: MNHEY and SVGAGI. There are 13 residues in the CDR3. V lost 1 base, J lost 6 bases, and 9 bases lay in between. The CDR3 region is CASSYWQGDGYTF. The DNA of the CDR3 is TGTGCCAGCAGTTACTGGCAGGGCGATGGCTACACCTTC.

DNA of the CDR3: TGTGCCAGCAGCCGCGACCCCAGGGGCAATACTGAAGCTTTCTTT. This gives the protein CASSRDPRGNTEAFF. The V gene is TRBV5-6, the J gene TRBJ1-1; TRBD1 might be the D (6 bases). CDR3 size: 15 residues. With 4 bases removed from V and 5 bases from J, the gap between germline ends came to 18 bases. CDR1 is SGHDT, CDR2 YYEEEE, per germline. Filled out from reference TRBV5-6 and TRBJ1-1, the complete variable domain reads DAGVTQSPTHLIKTRGQQVTLRCSPKSGHDTVSWYQQALGQGPQFIFQYYEEEERQRGNFPDRFSGHQFPNYSSELNVNALLLGDSALYLCASSRDPRGNTEAFFGQGTRLTVV.

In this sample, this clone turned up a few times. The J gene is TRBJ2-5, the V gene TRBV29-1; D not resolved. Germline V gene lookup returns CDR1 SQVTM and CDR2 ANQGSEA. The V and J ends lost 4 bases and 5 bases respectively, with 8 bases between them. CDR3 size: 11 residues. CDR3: CSVGVVETQYF. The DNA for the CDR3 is TGCAGCGTTGGCGTGGTGGAGACCCAGTACTTC.